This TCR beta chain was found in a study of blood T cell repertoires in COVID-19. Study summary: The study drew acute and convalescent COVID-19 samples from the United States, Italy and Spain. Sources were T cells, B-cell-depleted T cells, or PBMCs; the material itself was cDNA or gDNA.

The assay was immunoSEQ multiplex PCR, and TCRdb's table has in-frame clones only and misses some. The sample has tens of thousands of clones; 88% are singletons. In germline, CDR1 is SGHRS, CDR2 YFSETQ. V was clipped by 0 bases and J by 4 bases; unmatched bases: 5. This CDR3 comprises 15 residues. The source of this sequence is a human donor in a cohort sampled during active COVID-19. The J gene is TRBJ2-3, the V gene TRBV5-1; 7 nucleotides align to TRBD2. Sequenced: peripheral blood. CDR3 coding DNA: TGCGCCAGCAGCTTGGGGGGAGGGAACGCAGATACGCAGTATTTT. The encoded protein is CASSLGGGNADTQYF.